This T cell receptor (beta chain) is from a study of CD8 T cells in ankylosing spondylitis (dated by TCRdb to the late 2010s). Concerning the study at large: To find TCR variants linked to disease, the study profiled T cell receptor beta repertoires in ankylosing spondylitis patients and healthy donors. In total, the full study cohort was made up of roughly 110 healthy donors and 20 to 25 ankylosing spondylitis patients. Peripheral blood samples were taken, and synovial fluid was additionally collected from ankylosing spondylitis patients.

As concerns this clonotype: What this receptor recognizes is not known. The sample holds no much larger clone one base away, and base qualities are not on file.

Sequencing was carried out with an Illumina HiSeq 2500. TCR beta libraries were prepared by quantitative 5'-RACE with molecular barcodes. Concerning the study's data processing: A new computational method based on a probabilistic model of VDJ rearrangement was used to identify disease-linked TCR variants. TCRdb's own reprocessing of the public reads used fastp at Q25 and MiXCR and kept productive beta chains. CDR3 protein sequences are deduplicated, and each keeps its most common genes and DNA. The V and J calls come from TCRdb's annotation, not from the publication. The sample records approximately 540,000 distinct CDR3 sequences, roughly 13% of which are singletons. The ten top clones hold 6.8% of the sample. Findings and caveats that apply to the study as a whole: A CD8+ phenotype was shown by the disease-linked clones, which were found at relatively low frequencies in peripheral blood. Some TCR beta motif variants had previously been reported in synovial fluid and blood of reactive arthritis patients, which suggested common disease-initiation mechanisms. A TCR beta motif made up of several highly homologous amino acid variants appeared to be characteristic of blood from ankylosing spondylitis patients. Significant enrichment of the disease-linked clones was reported in matched synovial fluid samples from ankylosing spondylitis patients.

CDR1 is given as SNHLY and CDR2 as FYNNEI, both from the germline V gene. There are 14 amino acids in the CDR3, from cysteine to phenylalanine inclusive. Only CDR3 DNA remains: 42 bases, in frame from the first base. V drops 4 bases and J drops 3 bases, leaving 10 bases in between. This TCR derives from a male donor with ankylosing spondylitis. Sequences were obtained from blood, either unsorted or a sorted T cell fraction (not recorded which). The chain uses TRBV2 and TRBJ1-3; no D segment can be confidently identified. The CDR3 sequence is CASSAGEFGNTIYF. The DNA sequence is as follows: TGTGCCAGCAGTGCCGGCGAGTTTGGAAACACCATATATTTT. Reference TRBV2 and TRBJ1-3 genes cover what lies past the CDR3, so the full variable domain is EPEVTQTPSHQVTQMGQEVILRCVPISNHLYFYWYRQILGQKVEFLVSFYNNEISEKSEIFDDQFSVERPDGSNFTLKIRSTKLEDSAMYFCASSAGEFGNTIYFGEGSWLTVV.